This T cell receptor (beta chain) appears in the sequencing data of a study of blood T cell repertoires in COVID-19. Study at large: The analysed material was cDNA or gDNA that came from T cells, B-cell-depleted T cells, or PBMCs.

Only in-frame clones appear in the TCRdb table, and some are missing; sequencing was by immunoSEQ multiplex PCR. Of nearly 350,000 clones in the sample, over 75% are singletons; the top ten hold roughly 1%. Germline loops: CDR1 MDHEN, CDR2 SYDVKM. There are 17 residues in the CDR3. Unmatched junction bases numbered 8, after V lost 3 bases and J lost 7 bases. Categorization into cohorts depended on clinical history that participants reported. The clonotype was recovered from a woman in her twenties or thirties who had recovered from COVID-19. V and J are TRBV28 and TRBJ1-6, with 11 bases matching TRBD1. Material for sequencing was PBMCs or T cells enriched from blood (not recorded which). CDR3 protein: CASSLWDRGKLNSPLHF. The CDR3 DNA follows: TGTGCCAGCAGTTTGTGGGACAGGGGGAAGTTGAATTCACCCCTCCACTTT.